Listed below are T cell receptor beta chains from one sample, sequenced in a study of identical twins. Each CDR3 protein is one row after TCRdb ran MiXCR on the 5' RACE reads. The sample consists of under 300,000 distinct CDR3 sequences, about 8.5% of them appearing once. Another study also made use of these data, one on yellow fever vaccine responses in identical twins.

Material for sequencing was CD8+ T cells sorted from blood. The receptors here all came from a woman between 18 and 29 years old in good health. Each CDR3 is given with its conserved first and last residue. D genes are given only for firm matches. A row's size may be missing; if present it is once, few, many or a size class.

CDR3nt: TGCAGCGTTGGGACAGGGAGGGCCAATGAGCAGTTCTTC; CDR3aa: CSVGTGRANEQFF; j_gene: TRBJ2-1; v_gene: TRBV29-1; d_gene: -; abundance: many
CDR3nt: TGTGCCAGCAGCCAAGGAGTAGGAGCTTCATACGAGCAGTACTTC; CDR3aa: CASSQGVGASYEQYF; j_gene: TRBJ2-7; v_gene: TRBV4-2; d_gene: -; abundance: few
CDR3nt: TGTGCCAGCAGTAAAGACAATGAGCAGTTCTTC; CDR3aa: CASSKDNEQFF; j_gene: TRBJ2-1; v_gene: TRBV6-2/TRBV6-3; d_gene: -; abundance: few
CDR3nt: TGTGCCAGCCCCACGGGACAGATAAACTACAATGAGCAGTTCTTC; CDR3aa: CASPTGQINYNEQFF; j_gene: TRBJ2-1; v_gene: TRBV25-1; d_gene: TRBD1; abundance: -
CDR3nt: TGCGCCAGCAGCCAAGCGGGTCCGGCAGATACGCAGTATTTT; CDR3aa: CASSQAGPADTQYF; j_gene: TRBJ2-3; v_gene: TRBV4-1; d_gene: -; abundance: many
CDR3nt: TGTGCCAGCAGCTTAACCCTGGGACAGGACTATGGCTACACCTTC; CDR3aa: CASSLTLGQDYGYTF; j_gene: TRBJ1-2; v_gene: TRBV5-5; d_gene: TRBD1; abundance: few
CDR3nt: TGTGCCAGCTCACCAGAGTCAGGGCCAGATACGCAGTATTTT; CDR3aa: CASSPESGPDTQYF; j_gene: TRBJ2-3; v_gene: TRBV18; d_gene: -; abundance: few
CDR3nt: TGTGCCAGCAGCTCCCTCGTTATTAATGAAAAACTGTTTTTT; CDR3aa: CASSSLVINEKLFF; j_gene: TRBJ1-4; v_gene: TRBV7-9; d_gene: -; abundance: few
CDR3nt: TGTGCCATCAGCAAGACTACGACAGAGCCCGGGACTAGCGGGCCCCTAGATACGCAGTATTTT; CDR3aa: CAISKTTTEPGTSGPLDTQYF; j_gene: TRBJ2-3; v_gene: TRBV10-3; d_gene: TRBD2; abundance: many
CDR3nt: TGTGCCAGCAGTCTTACGACAAACAATGAGCAGTTCTTC; CDR3aa: CASSLTTNNEQFF; j_gene: TRBJ2-1; v_gene: TRBV28; d_gene: -; abundance: many
CDR3nt: TGTGCCAGCAGCTTACAGGGTTTTTCCGCCAAAAACATTCAGTACTTC; CDR3aa: CASSLQGFSAKNIQYF; j_gene: TRBJ2-4; v_gene: TRBV7-2; d_gene: -; abundance: -
CDR3nt: TGTGCCAGCAGTGGACAGGGGGCAGGAGAGACCCAGTACTTC; CDR3aa: CASSGQGAGETQYF; j_gene: TRBJ2-5; v_gene: TRBV25-1; d_gene: TRBD1; abundance: few
CDR3nt: TGTGCCAGCAGCTTCGGCAGGGGGCTTGAGCAGTACTTC; CDR3aa: CASSFGRGLEQYF; j_gene: TRBJ2-7; v_gene: TRBV5-6; d_gene: TRBD1; abundance: few
CDR3nt: TGTGCCAGCAGACCCAAGGGGGGGCCCGGGGAGCTGTTTTTT; CDR3aa: CASRPKGGPGELFF; j_gene: TRBJ2-2; v_gene: TRBV13; d_gene: -; abundance: few
CDR3nt: TGTGCCTGGAAGTACCCCGGGGGGGACGAGCAGTACTTC; CDR3aa: CAWKYPGGDEQYF; j_gene: TRBJ2-7; v_gene: TRBV30; d_gene: TRBD2; abundance: -
CDR3nt: TGTGCCAGCAGCAATCCTCGGAACACCGGGGAGCTGTTTTTT; CDR3aa: CASSNPRNTGELFF; j_gene: TRBJ2-2; v_gene: TRBV21-1; d_gene: -; abundance: many
CDR3nt: TGTGCCAGCAGCTTAAGCCCCAGAGGACCCACTGAAGCTTTCTTT; CDR3aa: CASSLSPRGPTEAFF; j_gene: TRBJ1-1; v_gene: TRBV7-9; d_gene: -; abundance: many
CDR3nt: TGTGCCAGCATCGACGGGGGAGGCTATGGCTACACCTTC; CDR3aa: CASIDGGGYGYTF; j_gene: TRBJ1-2; v_gene: TRBV28; d_gene: -; abundance: -
CDR3nt: TGTGCCAGAGACACCGGGGAGCTGTTTTTT; CDR3aa: CARDTGELFF; j_gene: TRBJ2-2; v_gene: TRBV28; d_gene: -; abundance: -
CDR3nt: TGTGCCAGCTCACCACCCGACAGGGGGGATCAGCCCCAGCATTTT; CDR3aa: CASSPPDRGDQPQHF; j_gene: TRBJ1-5; v_gene: TRBV18; d_gene: TRBD1; abundance: many
CDR3nt: TGTGCCAGCAGCTTTCCGGGACTAGCGGGGGACAATGAGCAGTTCTTC; CDR3aa: CASSFPGLAGDNEQFF; j_gene: TRBJ2-1; v_gene: TRBV3-1; d_gene: TRBD2; abundance: many
CDR3nt: TGTGCCAGCAGCTTCATACAGGGACCAGCTAACTATGGCTACACCTTC; CDR3aa: CASSFIQGPANYGYTF; j_gene: TRBJ1-2; v_gene: TRBV7-9; d_gene: -; abundance: -
CDR3nt: TGTGCCAGCAGCGGACTAGCGGGGCCTTTTTACGAGCAGTACTTC; CDR3aa: CASSGLAGPFYEQYF; j_gene: TRBJ2-7; v_gene: TRBV3-1; d_gene: TRBD2; abundance: -
CDR3nt: TGTGCCAGCAGCTTAGGACAGGGGGACTACGAGCAGTACTTC; CDR3aa: CASSLGQGDYEQYF; j_gene: TRBJ2-7; v_gene: TRBV7-6; d_gene: TRBD1; abundance: few
CDR3nt: TGTGCCAGCAGCCCAAGCGGGGAGGCGTATACGCAGTATTTT; CDR3aa: CASSPSGEAYTQYF; j_gene: TRBJ2-3; v_gene: TRBV6-2/TRBV6-3; d_gene: TRBD2; abundance: many
CDR3nt: TGTGCCAGCAGCACAGGACTAGCGGGGTCATACAATGAGCAGTTCTTC; CDR3aa: CASSTGLAGSYNEQFF; j_gene: TRBJ2-1; v_gene: TRBV9; d_gene: TRBD2; abundance: -
CDR3nt: TGTGCCATCAGTTTTGGGGGTGCTACGATCTCCTATAATTCACCCCTCCACTTT; CDR3aa: CAISFGGATISYNSPLHF; j_gene: TRBJ1-6; v_gene: TRBV10-3; d_gene: -; abundance: -
CDR3nt: TGTGCCACCAGCGATGGGGCCAGCCCAGAGACCCAGTACTTC; CDR3aa: CATSDGASPETQYF; j_gene: TRBJ2-5; v_gene: TRBV24-1; d_gene: -; abundance: -
CDR3nt: TGTGCCAGCAGCGTAGCGTCGGGACTACGCTCCTACAATGAGCAGTTCTTC; CDR3aa: CASSVASGLRSYNEQFF; j_gene: TRBJ2-1; v_gene: TRBV9; d_gene: TRBD2; abundance: -
CDR3nt: TGTGCCAGCAGCTTAGATCCAAGGACAGGTTTAGATGAGCAGTTCTTC; CDR3aa: CASSLDPRTGLDEQFF; j_gene: TRBJ2-1; v_gene: TRBV11-2; d_gene: TRBD1; abundance: -
CDR3nt: TGTGCCAGCAGTGGAGGGACAGGGGTTAATGGCTACACCTTC; CDR3aa: CASSGGTGVNGYTF; j_gene: TRBJ1-2; v_gene: TRBV2; d_gene: TRBD1; abundance: few
CDR3nt: TGCAGTGCTGAGGAGGCACAGGAGTACAATGCGCAGTTCTTC; CDR3aa: CSAEEAQEYNAQFF; j_gene: TRBJ2-1; v_gene: TRBV20-1; d_gene: -; abundance: many
CDR3nt: TGTGCCAGCAGCTTGGGGGGACTAGCGGGGGTCAATGAGCAGTTCTTC; CDR3aa: CASSLGGLAGVNEQFF; j_gene: TRBJ2-1; v_gene: TRBV5-5; d_gene: TRBD2; abundance: few
CDR3nt: TGTGCCAGCAGTGATAGCGGGGCGGTGAGCTATGGCTACACCTTC; CDR3aa: CASSDSGAVSYGYTF; j_gene: TRBJ1-2; v_gene: TRBV6-1; d_gene: -; abundance: few
CDR3nt: TGTGCCAGTGCGCTACTCGGGAGACCCTACGAGCAGTACTTC; CDR3aa: CASALLGRPYEQYF; j_gene: TRBJ2-7; v_gene: TRBV19; d_gene: -; abundance: -
CDR3nt: TGTGCCAGCAGGGAGGACAGGGTTGACACCGGGGAGCTGTTTTTT; CDR3aa: CASREDRVDTGELFF; j_gene: TRBJ2-2; v_gene: TRBV12-3/TRBV12-4; d_gene: TRBD1; abundance: many
CDR3nt: TGTGCCAGCAGTATCCGGGACGGCTACAATGAGCAGTTCTTC; CDR3aa: CASSIRDGYNEQFF; j_gene: TRBJ2-1; v_gene: TRBV27; d_gene: -; abundance: few
CDR3nt: TGCGCCAGCAGCCCACTAGCGGGAGCCTTAGATACGCAGTATTTT; CDR3aa: CASSPLAGALDTQYF; j_gene: TRBJ2-3; v_gene: TRBV5-1; d_gene: TRBD2; abundance: many
CDR3nt: TGTGCCAGCCGGACTAGCGGGAAGTCCGGGGAGCTGTTTTTT; CDR3aa: CASRTSGKSGELFF; j_gene: TRBJ2-2; v_gene: TRBV7-9; d_gene: TRBD2; abundance: few
CDR3nt: TGCGCCAGCAGCTTGGGACTAGCGGGAGCCCCGGGTCAAAAAGAGACCCAGTACTTC; CDR3aa: CASSLGLAGAPGQKETQYF; j_gene: TRBJ2-5; v_gene: TRBV5-1; d_gene: TRBD2; abundance: -
CDR3nt: TGTGCCAGCAGTGAATATGGGCAGCAAGAGACCCAGTACTTC; CDR3aa: CASSEYGQQETQYF; j_gene: TRBJ2-5; v_gene: TRBV2; d_gene: -; abundance: many
CDR3nt: TGCGCCAGCAGCCCCCGTTCGGGGGCCTCCTACGAGCAGTACTTC; CDR3aa: CASSPRSGASYEQYF; j_gene: TRBJ2-7; v_gene: TRBV5-1; d_gene: -; abundance: few
CDR3nt: TGTGCCAGCAGTTTATCCGCCGGGAGCACCGGGGAGCTGTTTTTT; CDR3aa: CASSLSAGSTGELFF; j_gene: TRBJ2-2; v_gene: TRBV27; d_gene: -; abundance: medium-sized
CDR3nt: TGTGCCACCAGCAGAGATGGGACAGGGGCCGATTATGGCTACACCTTC; CDR3aa: CATSRDGTGADYGYTF; j_gene: TRBJ1-2; v_gene: TRBV15; d_gene: TRBD1; abundance: few
CDR3nt: TGCGCCAGCAGCCAGGAGGGGACCGGGGCCTACGAGCAGTACTTC; CDR3aa: CASSQEGTGAYEQYF; j_gene: TRBJ2-7; v_gene: TRBV4-1; d_gene: -; abundance: few
CDR3nt: TGTGCCACCAGCAGAGATCTTGTCTCTAGCGGGAGGAAAGAGACCCAGTACTTC; CDR3aa: CATSRDLVSSGRKETQYF; j_gene: TRBJ2-5; v_gene: TRBV15; d_gene: TRBD2; abundance: -